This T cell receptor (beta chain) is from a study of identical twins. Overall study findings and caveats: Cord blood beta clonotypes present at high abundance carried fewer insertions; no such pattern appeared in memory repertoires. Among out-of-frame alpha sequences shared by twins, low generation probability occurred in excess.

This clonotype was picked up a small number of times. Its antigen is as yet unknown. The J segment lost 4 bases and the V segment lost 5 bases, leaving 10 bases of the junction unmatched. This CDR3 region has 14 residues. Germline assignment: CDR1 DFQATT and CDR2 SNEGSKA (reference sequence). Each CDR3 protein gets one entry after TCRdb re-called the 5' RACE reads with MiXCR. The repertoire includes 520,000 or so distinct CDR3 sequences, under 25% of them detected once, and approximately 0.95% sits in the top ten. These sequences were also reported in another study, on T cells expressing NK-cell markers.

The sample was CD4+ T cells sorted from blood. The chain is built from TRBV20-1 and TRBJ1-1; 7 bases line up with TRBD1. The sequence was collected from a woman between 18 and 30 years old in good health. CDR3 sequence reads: CSADRAQVRTEAFF. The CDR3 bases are TGCAGTGCTGACAGGGCACAGGTCCGCACTGAAGCTTTCTTT.